The 24 T cell receptor beta chains in this list originate from one sample, sequenced in a study of beta chain features in type 1 diabetes. Reverse transcription of all isolated RNA meant that expressed TCRB transcripts were sequenced. The method was immunoSEQ multiplex PCR; TCRdb's version includes in-frame clones alone and lacks a portion of them. The sample consists of hundreds of thousands of clones, roughly 15% of them appearing once. The sequenced sample consisted of naive CD4+ T cells from blood. The receptors were sampled from a woman aged 40 to 50 in good health.

This clone was picked up a small number of times. The gene calls are TRBV7-6 and TRBJ2-1; weak D call: TRBD2 (6 bases). The CDR3 is 16 residues long. V gave up 2 bases and J gave up 3 bases, with 14 bases separating them. CDR1 and CDR2 (germline): SGHVS, FNYEAQ. For the CDR3, the DNA is TGTGCCAGCAGCTTATCTTGGCGGGGCTACTACAATGAGCAGTTCTTC. It codes for CASSLSWRGYYNEQFF.

This clone was counted a few times. The sample carries other DNA sequences with the same CDR3. This sequence joins TRBV18 and TRBJ2-5; 8 bases are a match to TRBD2. Per germline, CDR1 KGHSH and CDR2 LQKENI. The CDR3 is made up of 15 amino acids. Trimming removed 6 bases from V and 1 base from J; junction bases left unmatched: 7. CDR3 loop: CASSPLSGSQETQYF. In nucleotides, the CDR3 is TGTGCCAGCTCCCCTTTGAGCGGGAGCCAAGAGACCCAGTACTTC.

The V and J genes are TRBV19 and TRBJ2-5; D unresolved. The CDR3 is made up of 14 amino acids. V was shortened by 5 bases and J by 2 bases, with 12 bases between the two germline ends. CDR1 and CDR2 (germline): LNHDA, SQIVND (reference sequence). The CDR3 loop is CASSSPAGQETQYF. The CDR3 nucleotides are TGTGCCAGTAGTTCCCCCGCAGGACAAGAGACCCAGTACTTC.

This sequence joins TRBV7-6 and TRBJ1-2; D not resolved. The V and J ends lost 0 bases and 5 bases respectively, with 10 bases between them. Germline lookup yields CDR1 SGHVS and CDR2 FNYEAQ. The CDR3 covers 14 residues. CDR3 sequence (DNA): TGTGCCAGCAGCTTAGCGAAATCAGGTTATGGCTACACCTTC. The encoded protein is CASSLAKSGYGYTF.

This clone has a count of ten or more. This rearrangement joins TRBV2 to TRBJ1-4; possibly TRBD1 for D (6 bases). This CDR3 is built from 13 residues. The V gene's germline CDR1 is SNHLY and CDR2 FYNNEI. V was trimmed by 11 bases and J by 8 bases, leaving 18 bases between them. CDR3 coding DNA: TGTGCCGGACGAGACAGGCCTACCGAAAAACTGTTTTTT. Translating gives CAGRDRPTEKLFF.

The chain couples TRBV18 to TRBJ1-6, with D tentatively TRBD1 (6 bases). CDR1 is KGHSH and CDR2 is LQKENI in the germline V gene. V dropped 4 bases and J dropped 0 bases, with 13 bases sitting between them. The CDR3 is 17 amino acids. The CDR3: CASSLRARGSYNSPLHF. CDR3 sequence (DNA): TGTGCCAGCTCACTCAGGGCCAGGGGCTCCTATAATTCACCCCTCCACTTT.

The CDR3 DNA follows: TGTGCCAGCAGCTTACAGGGTTGGGGCACTGAAGCTTTCTTT. This gives the protein CASSLQGWGTEAFF. V usage is TRBV7-2 and J usage is TRBJ1-1, with a possible D match to TRBD1 (5 bases). CDR1 is SGHTA, CDR2 FQGNSA, per germline. The length of the CDR3 is 14 residues. With 2 bases removed from V and 4 bases from J, the gap between germline ends came to 11 bases.

Only a few counts were recorded for this clone. The chain combines TRBV11-2 with TRBJ2-7; 7 bases line up with TRBD1. In germline, CDR1 is SGHAT, CDR2 FQNNGV. The CDR3 is made up of 16 amino acids. Trimming at V came to 2 bases and at J to 0 bases, leaving 7 bases not matched to a gene. The CDR3 region is CASSLMSRDSSYEQYF. CDR3 sequence (DNA): TGTGCCAGCAGCTTAATGTCTCGGGACAGCTCCTACGAGCAGTACTTC.

V and J are TRBV5-1 and TRBJ1-2, with D hard to call. The V end lost 2 bases, the J end lost 0 bases, and 14 bases lay between the germline ends. The CDR3 totals 16 residues. Germline CDR1 SGHRS, CDR2 YFSETQ. The CDR3 DNA follows: TGCGCCAGCAGCTTCTCGCCCGGGTCAACTAACTATGGCTACACCTTC. Its translation: CASSFSPGSTNYGYTF.

This clone was counted between two and nine times. The genes are TRBV12-5 and TRBJ2-3; D gene unclear. The V gene's germline CDR1 is LGHNT and CDR2 FRNRAP. This CDR3 has 12 residues. The ends were cut back, 7 bases at V and 3 bases at J, with 8 bases in the middle. The CDR3, as DNA: TGTGCTAGTGTGGCCCCGACAGATACGCAGTATTTT. Translated: CASVAPTDTQYF.

This chain joins TRBV18 and TRBJ2-1; 12 nucleotides align to TRBD2. CDR1 is KGHSH and CDR2 is LQKENI in the germline V gene. The length of the CDR3 is 19 residues. Losses at the gene ends were 3 bases for V and 1 base for J; bases not matched to a gene: 10. CDR3 residues: CASSPPPSGGARSYNEQFF. CDR3 nucleotide sequence: TGTGCCAGCTCACCCCCTCCTAGCGGGGGGGCCAGGTCCTACAATGAGCAGTTCTTC.

The chain recombines TRBV5-1 with TRBJ2-3; unclear D gene. Germline V gene lookup returns CDR1 SGHRS and CDR2 YFSETQ. The CDR3 loop spans 13 amino acids. Between the trimmed V and J ends, which lost 0 bases and 4 bases, there was a span of 6 bases. CDR3 amino acids: CASSLATADTQYF. The CDR3 DNA reads as TGCGCCAGCAGCTTGGCCACGGCAGATACGCAGTATTTT.

This clone was seen repeatedly, ten times or more. The V gene is TRBV7-9, the J gene TRBJ1-2; D ambiguous. This CDR3 spans 15 amino acids. Trimming took off 2 bases at V and 6 bases at J, with 16 bases between the two ends. Looked up from germline, CDR1 is SEHNR and CDR2 is FQNEAQ (reference sequence). The CDR3 region has the DNA TGTGCCAGCAGCTTAAGGAGGAGCGCAGCGAATGGCTACACCTTC. Translation: CASSLRRSAANGYTF.

V gene TRBV6-4 combines with J gene TRBJ1-2; D is ambiguous. CDR1 MRHNA and CDR2 SNTAGT come from the germline V gene. The CDR3 spans 14 residues. Deletions cut 0 bases from V and 0 bases from J, with 5 bases between. CDR3 DNA: TGTGCCAGCAGTGACTCTCCAGCTAACTATGGCTACACCTTC. Its translation: CASSDSPANYGYTF.

This chain uses TRBV6-5 with TRBJ2-7; D gene unclear. The CDR3 runs 13 residues. Per germline, CDR1 MNHEY and CDR2 SVGAGI. V gave up 6 bases and J gave up 0 bases, with 9 bases separating them. The CDR3 loop is CASRSAISYEQYF. The CDR3 DNA reads TGTGCCAGCAGGAGCGCCATCTCCTACGAGCAGTACTTC.

This clone was picked up a small number of times. CDR3 DNA sequence: TGTGCCAGCAGCGTAGCTGTAGGAGGGGTCTACGAGCAGTACTTC. The encoded protein is CASSVAVGGVYEQYF. The chain carries TRBV9 and TRBJ2-7, with D possibly matching TRBD2 (6 bases). Germline lookup yields CDR1 SGDLS and CDR2 YYNGEE. Trimming took 0 bases from V and 3 from J, leaving 13 bases between them. The CDR3 extends over 15 amino acids.

The chain has TRBV27 and TRBJ2-3, with 9 bases identical to TRBD1. In germline, CDR1 is MNHEY, CDR2 SMNVEV (reference sequence). The CDR3 loop spans 15 amino acids. The J segment lost 5 bases and the V segment lost 2 bases, leaving 5 bases of the junction unmatched. The CDR3 DNA is TGTGCCAGCAGTTTAGGGACAGGGCTAGGAGATACGCAGTATTTT. Translated: CASSLGTGLGDTQYF.

The chain is built from TRBV6-5 and TRBJ1-2; possibly TRBD1 for D (6 bases). CDR3 length: 14 amino acids. Trimming removed 5 bases at V and 4 bases at J, with 14 bases between. Germline V gives CDR1 MNHEY, CDR2 SVGAGI. DNA of the CDR3: TGTGCCAGCAGTGATGGGGGCGTCAGCTATGGCTACACCTTC. Protein: CASSDGGVSYGYTF.

This clone came up a few times. V usage is TRBV7-6 and J usage is TRBJ1-5; TRBD1 aligns across 12 bases. The CDR3 covers 20 residues. J lost 7 bases, V lost 5 bases, and 21 bases had no gene match. In germline, CDR1 is SGHVS, CDR2 FNYEAQ. The CDR3 coding sequence is TGTGCCAGCAGCGAACGGTCGGGGTCCGGGACAGGGGGCTTAGGGCAGCCCCAGCATTTT. It specifies CASSERSGSGTGGLGQPQHF.

Only a few counts were recorded for this clone. The rearrangement uses TRBV4-3 and TRBJ1-6; D may be TRBD1 (6 bases). Trimming removed 6 bases at V and 8 bases at J, with 14 bases between. The germline V gene encodes CDR1 LGHNA and CDR2 YSLEER. The CDR3 length is 14 residues. The CDR3 reads CASSLGGVDSPLHF. The DNA of the CDR3 is TGCGCCAGCAGTTTAGGGGGAGTGGATTCACCCCTCCACTTT.

The chain carries TRBV19 and TRBJ2-5, with a weak D call TRBD1 (6 bases). Germline lookup yields CDR1 LNHDA and CDR2 SQIVND (reference sequence). V lost 1 base and J 7 bases, leaving 16 bases between the germline ends. The CDR3 runs to 15 residues. CDR3 DNA sequence: TGTGCCAGTAGTATAGCTGGACAGCCATTCGCGACCCAGTACTTC. Protein sequence: CASSIAGQPFATQYF.

The V call is TRBV10-3, the J call TRBJ1-6, with D uncertain. CDR3 length equals 15 residues. Germline V CDR1 and CDR2: ENHRY, SYGVKD. V lost 3 bases and J 7 bases, leaving 13 bases between the germline ends. This CDR3 is CAISDRDQLNSPLHF. DNA of the CDR3: TGTGCCATCAGTGATCGTGACCAACTAAATTCACCCCTCCACTTT.

This clone was counted between two and nine times. The chain recombines TRBV15 with TRBJ1-2; no clear D gene. Trimming took off 1 base at V and 2 bases at J, with 14 bases between the two ends. The germline CDR1 and CDR2 sequences are LNHNV and YYDKDF (reference sequence). The CDR3 spans 16 residues. In DNA form, the CDR3 reads TGTGCCACCAGCAGAGCCCCTGCGGGGTGGAACTATGGCTACACCTTC. Amino acids: CATSRAPAGWNYGYTF.

This rearrangement joins TRBV5-4 to TRBJ2-3, with TRBD2 matching 13 bases. V trimming: 0 bases; J trimming: 4 bases; junction bases outside the gene matches: 5. Germline CDR1 is SGHNT and CDR2 is YYREEE (reference sequence). The CDR3 consists of 17 residues. CDR3: CASSLVVGLAGSDTQYF. The CDR3 DNA is TGTGCCAGCAGCTTGGTAGTGGGACTAGCGGGGTCAGATACGCAGTATTTT.